What follows is one T cell receptor beta chain and its context. This record belongs to a study of blood T cell dynamics during melanoma immunotherapy. Trimming stripped 3 bases from V and 3 bases from J, with 14 bases between. Germline V CDR1 and CDR2: MGHRA, YSYEKL. The CDR3 runs to 15 residues. The table came from immunoSEQ multiplex PCR; TCRdb's copy has only in-frame clones and leaves some out. The sample includes a few thousand clones, about 95% seen only once; the top ten take approximately 0.54%. The sample's time point: week 3, after first cycle of checkpoint inhibitor. The V call is TRBV4-1, the J call TRBJ1-2, with a possible D match to TRBD1 (6 bases). Source: effector memory CD8+ T cells from blood, taken from a patient treated with checkpoint blockade. This clonotype was obtained from a human donor with melanoma. CDR3 nucleotides: TGCGCCAGCAGCCATCGCCGGGACAAGGACTATGGCTACACCTTC. Amino acids: CASSHRRDKDYGYTF.